This passage covers 21 T cell receptor beta chains from one sample sequenced in a study of Tregs in tolerant kidney transplant recipients. The repertoire was sequenced with immunoSEQ multiplex PCR; TCRdb's copy has only in-frame clones and lacks some. Counted here are 1,500 to 2,000 clones, just under 70% occurring once; the ten biggest clones make up about 4%. These receptors are not linked to any known antigen. The source material was CD8+ T cells from blood cultured with allogeneic cells. These receptors were taken from a human donor in good health.

Here the CDR3 DNA reads TGCGCCAGCCACGGAACTGGCTACAATGAGCAGTTCTTC. Its translation: CASHGTGYNEQFF. The chain links TRBV4-1 to TRBJ2-1; D is undetermined. From germline, CDR1 is MGHRA and CDR2 YSYEKL. This CDR3 contains 13 residues. The ends were cut back, 8 bases at V and 3 bases at J, with 11 bases in the middle.

This chain links TRBV7-6 with TRBJ2-7; TRBD2 matches at 9 bases. V lost 1 base and J lost 5; bases outside the gene matches: 9. There are 16 residues in the CDR3. Germline V lookup: CDR1 SGHVS, CDR2 FNYEAQ. As DNA, the CDR3 is TGTGCCAGCAGCTTAGAGGGAAGCGGGAGGTTCCACGAGCAGTACTTC. Translating gives CASSLEGSGRFHEQYF.

V usage is TRBV5-1 and J usage is TRBJ1-2, with 11 bases lining up with TRBD1. CDR1 is SGHRS, CDR2 YFSETQ, per germline. The J segment lost 6 bases and the V segment lost 3 bases, leaving 4 bases of the junction unmatched. The CDR3 length is 14 residues. For the CDR3, the DNA is TGCGCCAGCAGCTACCGGGACAGGGGGGATGGCTACACCTTC. This sequence encodes CASSYRDRGDGYTF. Looking up the rest from reference TRBV5-1 and TRBJ1-2 gives the full variable domain: KAGVTQTPRYLIKTRGQQVTLSCSPISGHRSVSWYQQTPGQGLQFLFEYFSETQRNKGNFPGRFSGRQFSNSRSEMNVSTLELGDSALYLCASSYRDRGDGYTFGSGTRLTVV.

This clone was seen only once. V gene TRBV2 combines with J gene TRBJ1-2; maybe TRBD1 (5 bases). CDR3 length: 16 residues. V dropped 5 bases and J dropped 0 bases, with 16 bases sitting between them. Looked up from germline, CDR1 is SNHLY and CDR2 is FYNNEI. The CDR3 region has the DNA TGTGCCAGCAGTTACCCGGGACTGGACGCTAACTATGGCTACACCTTC. It specifies CASSYPGLDANYGYTF.

As DNA, the CDR3 is TGTGCCAGCGCCGGCACAGATACGCAGTATTTT. Amino acids: CASAGTDTQYF. The chain uses TRBV7-8 and TRBJ2-3, with no clear D. The CDR3 covers 11 residues. Trimming removed 8 bases from V and 1 base from J, with 4 bases in between. Germline V lookup: CDR1 SGHVS, CDR2 FQNEAQ.

This chain joins TRBV6-5 and TRBJ2-7; D is perhaps TRBD1 (5 bases). The CDR3 spans 13 residues. Germline V gives CDR1 MNHEY, CDR2 SVGAGI. The V end was cut by 3 bases, the J end by 1 base, with 7 bases between. As DNA, the CDR3 is TGTGCCAGCAGTTATCAGGGATCCTACGAGCAGTACTTC. Translating it yields CASSYQGSYEQYF.

The V call is TRBV6-5, the J call TRBJ2-5; the D is unclear. The CDR3 has 10 amino acids. The V gene's germline CDR1 is MNHEY and CDR2 SVGAGI. Trimming took 7 bases from V and 5 from J, leaving 5 bases between them. The chain's CDR3 is CASTGETQYF. CDR3 nucleotides: TGTGCCAGCACCGGGGAGACCCAGTACTTC.

V gene TRBV27 combines with J gene TRBJ2-5; 7 nucleotides line up with TRBD2. After removal of 5 bases from V and 2 bases from J, the junction contained 8 bases not matched to a gene. Germline assignment: CDR1 MNHEY and CDR2 SMNVEV (reference sequence). The CDR3 sequence is 15 residues long. The CDR3 DNA reads as TGTGCCAGCAGTACAATAGCGGGCTTACAAGAGACCCAGTACTTC. As protein: CASSTIAGLQETQYF.

V usage is TRBV29-1 and J usage is TRBJ1-2; D is possibly TRBD1 (5 bases). Germline V gives CDR1 SQVTM, CDR2 ANQGSEA. The CDR3 contains 11 residues. V gave up 2 bases and J gave up 6 bases, with 7 bases separating them. Written as DNA, the CDR3 is TGCAGCGTTGAACGCAGGGATGGCTACACCTTC. Encoded protein: CSVERRDGYTF.

The chain uses TRBV9 and TRBJ2-5; TRBD1 agrees at 7 bases. The trim removed 0 bases at V and 3 bases at J, leaving 2 bases unmatched. CDR1 SGDLS and CDR2 YYNGEE come from the germline V gene. CDR3 length: 14 residues. CDR3 sequence reads: CASSVGGQEETQYF. CDR3 DNA: TGTGCCAGCAGCGTAGGAGGACAGGAAGAGACCCAGTACTTC. The whole variable domain, remainder taken from reference TRBV9 and TRBJ2-5, is DSGVTQTPKHLITATGQRVTLRCSPRSGDLSVYWYQQSLDQGLQFLIQYYNGEERAKGNILERFSAQQFPDLHSELNLSSLELGDSALYFCASSVGGQEETQYFGPGTRLLVL.

The chain recombines TRBV27 with TRBJ2-7; possibly TRBD1 or TRBD2 for D (5 bases each). Germline loops: CDR1 MNHEY, CDR2 SMNVEV (reference sequence). V lost 4 bases and J lost 2, with 18 bases in between. The CDR3 has 16 residues. CDR3 nucleotide sequence: TGTGCCAGCAGTTCCCTAGGGACCTTAGGGCCCTACGAGCAGTACTTC. Amino acids: CASSSLGTLGPYEQYF.

In DNA, the CDR3 is TGTGCCAGCAGTTACGGGACAGGGGACGAGCAGTACTTC. It specifies CASSYGTGDEQYF. The gene calls are TRBV6-7 and TRBJ2-7, with 10 bases that match TRBD1. TRBV6-7 counts as an open reading frame of uncertain function. The trim removed 2 bases at V and 5 bases at J, leaving 0 bases unmatched. The CDR3 covers 13 residues.

The chain uses TRBV4-1 and TRBJ2-6; TRBD2 matches 7 bases. CDR3 length: 19 residues. Trimming at V came to 2 bases and at J to 0 bases, leaving 10 bases not matched to a gene. Germline V CDR1 and CDR2: MGHRA, YSYEKL. CDR3 amino acids: CASSQHRLARGSGANVLTF. For the CDR3, the DNA is TGCGCCAGCAGCCAACATAGACTAGCTAGAGGCTCTGGGGCCAACGTCCTGACTTTC.

This clone was counted a few times. The chain carries TRBV4-1 and TRBJ2-2, with D perhaps TRBD1 (5 bases). The germline gives CDR1 MGHRA, CDR2 YSYEKL. The CDR3 runs 14 residues. V was cut by 1 base and J by 2 bases, with 5 bases left in between. The CDR3 loop is CASSQGTNTGELFF. Written as DNA, the CDR3 is TGCGCCAGCAGCCAAGGGACAAACACCGGGGAGCTGTTTTTT.

The chain employs TRBV7-6 and TRBJ1-4; 7 bases are a match to TRBD1. With V trimmed by 6 bases and J by 8 bases, 9 bases remained unmatched. Germline CDR1 reads SGHVS; CDR2 reads FNYEAQ. This CDR3 has 14 amino acids. The CDR3 reads CASSPTPRGEKLFF. DNA of the CDR3: TGTGCCAGCAGTCCCACCCCCAGGGGGGAAAAACTGTTTTTT.

The chain links TRBV27 to TRBJ2-7; 8 nucleotides agree with TRBD1. CDR1 is MNHEY, CDR2 SMNVEV, per germline (reference sequence). CDR3 length: 14 residues. Trimming removed 5 bases from V and 3 bases from J; junction bases left unmatched: 6. The CDR3 bases are TGTGCCAGCAGTAGCACGACAGGGGACTACGAGCAGTACTTC. Encoded protein: CASSSTTGDYEQYF.

This clone was seen a few times. The V gene is TRBV7-6, the J gene TRBJ1-1; D call uncertain. Germline V CDR1 and CDR2: SGHVS, FNYEAQ. V gave up 2 bases and J gave up 2 bases, with 15 bases separating them. The CDR3 runs to 16 residues. The CDR3 loop reads CASSLYPGRSNTEAFF. DNA of the CDR3: TGTGCCAGCAGCTTATACCCTGGACGCTCTAACACTGAAGCTTTCTTT.

This clone turned up a few times. This rearrangement joins TRBV29-1 to TRBJ1-1; D is unclear. The V and J ends lost 3 bases and 4 bases respectively, with 12 bases between them. Germline V gene sequence: CDR1 SQVTM, CDR2 ANQGSEA. The CDR3 spans 13 residues. The CDR3, as DNA: TGCAGCGTTGATCCGGGAGCGGGCACTGAAGCTTTCTTT. Translating it yields CSVDPGAGTEAFF.

The rearrangement joins TRBV19 to TRBJ2-7; TRBD1 matches 8 bases. The CDR3 extends over 14 amino acids. The V gene's germline CDR1 is LNHDA and CDR2 SQIVND (reference sequence). Germline trimming cut 3 bases from V and 2 bases from J; bases unmatched to any gene: 3. In DNA, the CDR3 is TGTGCCAGTAGTATCGGACAGGGAGCCTACGAGCAGTACTTC. Translation: CASSIGQGAYEQYF.

The chain uses TRBV18 and TRBJ2-1; 9 bases are a match to TRBD2. V was clipped by 3 bases and J by 4 bases; unmatched bases: 4. Germline CDR1 and CDR2: KGHSH and LQKENI. The CDR3 spans 15 residues. CDR3 nucleotide sequence: TGTGCCAGCTCACCGACTAGCGGAGGGTACAATGAGCAGTTCTTC. Encoded protein: CASSPTSGGYNEQFF.

This clone was recorded a few times. The chain uses TRBV9 and TRBJ2-1; maybe TRBD1 (6 bases). This CDR3 has 15 residues. V gave up 4 bases and J gave up 7 bases, with 18 bases separating them. The germline V gene has CDR1 SGDLS and CDR2 YYNGEE. As DNA, the CDR3 is TGTGCCAGCAGCCATAATTGGGCGAGGGGGAATGAGCAGTTCTTC. This sequence encodes CASSHNWARGNEQFF.